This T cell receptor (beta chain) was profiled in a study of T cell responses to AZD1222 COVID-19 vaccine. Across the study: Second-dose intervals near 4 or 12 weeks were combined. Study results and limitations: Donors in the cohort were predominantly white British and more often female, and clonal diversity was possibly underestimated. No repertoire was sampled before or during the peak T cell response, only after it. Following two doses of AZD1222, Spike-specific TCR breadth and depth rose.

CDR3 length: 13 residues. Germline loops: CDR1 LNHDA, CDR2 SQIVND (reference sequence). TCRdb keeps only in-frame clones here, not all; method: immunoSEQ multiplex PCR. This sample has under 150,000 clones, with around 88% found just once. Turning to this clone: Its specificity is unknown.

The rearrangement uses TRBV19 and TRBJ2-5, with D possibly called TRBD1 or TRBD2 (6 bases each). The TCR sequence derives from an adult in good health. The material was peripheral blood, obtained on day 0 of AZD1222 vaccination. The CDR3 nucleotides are TGTCCCTGGATGGAGGGACATCCAGAGACCCAGTACTTC. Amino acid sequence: CPWMEGHPETQYF. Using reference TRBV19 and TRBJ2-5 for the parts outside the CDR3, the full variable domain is DGGITQSPKYLFRKEGQNVTLSCEQNLNHDAMYWYRQDPGQGLRLIYYSQIVNDFQKGDIAEGYSVSREKKESFPLTVTSAQKNPTAFYLCPWMEGHPETQYFGPGTRLLVL.